The clone carrying this TCR beta chain was picked up a small number of times. These data come from a study of blood T cell repertoires in COVID-19. Overall study: Whether acute or convalescent, the COVID-19 samples came from the United States, Italy and Spain. In each case, the material was cDNA or gDNA derived from T cells, B-cell-depleted T cells, or PBMCs.

In the authors' methods: Estimated nucleated cell counts came from reference gene primer amplification. Assay: immunoSEQ multiplex PCR; the TCRdb copy retains only in-frame clones and omits some. V, J and clone size are those of that table, while D and trimming were read from the DNA. This table holds over 250,000 clones, over 75% found once. The CDR3 contains 16 residues. Germline CDR1 is SEHNR and CDR2 is FQNEAQ (reference sequence). Deletions cut 3 bases from V and 0 bases from J, with 14 bases between. The sequence came from a human donor in a cohort sampled during active COVID-19. The J gene is TRBJ1-1, the V gene TRBV7-9; tentatively, D is TRBD1 (5 bases). Sequenced material: peripheral blood. CDR3 region: CASSLGTFDMNTEAFF. CDR3 nucleotide sequence: TGTGCCAGCAGCTTGGGGACTTTTGACATGAACACTGAAGCTTTCTTT.